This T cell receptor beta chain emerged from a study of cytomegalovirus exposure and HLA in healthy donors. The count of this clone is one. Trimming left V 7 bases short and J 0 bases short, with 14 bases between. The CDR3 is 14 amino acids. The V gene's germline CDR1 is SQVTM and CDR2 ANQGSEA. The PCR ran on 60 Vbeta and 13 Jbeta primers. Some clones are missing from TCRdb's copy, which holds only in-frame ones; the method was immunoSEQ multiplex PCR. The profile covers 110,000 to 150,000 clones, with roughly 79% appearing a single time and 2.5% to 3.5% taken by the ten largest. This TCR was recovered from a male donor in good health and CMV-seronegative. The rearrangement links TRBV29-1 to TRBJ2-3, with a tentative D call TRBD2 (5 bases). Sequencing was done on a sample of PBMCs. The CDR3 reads CSGAREGSTDTQYF. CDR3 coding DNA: TGCAGCGGGGCCCGTGAGGGAAGCACAGATACGCAGTATTTT.